This TCR beta chain originates from a study of shared clonotypes between healthy human individuals. Study summary: A couple of women and a few men aged 18 to 49 made up the donors. Study conclusions and caveats: Sampling was confined to blood; repertoires within tissues likely differ. The naive CD4 repertoires of a handful of donors were compared, and approximately 5.3% of clonotypes were shared.

Comments on this clone: Its antigen remains unidentified.

For sorted subsets, approximately 0.2 ug DNA per replicate equaled 30,000 or so T cell genomes. Sequencing used immunoSEQ multiplex PCR; TCRdb keeps in-frame clones, though not all of them. The sample has roughly 2.5 million clones, approximately 92% seen once. This CDR3 spans 14 amino acids. Unmatched junction bases numbered 8, after V lost 5 bases and J lost 5 bases. Germline-derived CDR1 and CDR2 are SEHNR and FQNEAQ (reference sequence). The origin of this receptor is a young man in good health. The sample comprised naive CD4+ T cells sorted from blood. Subset reported: CD45RA+ positively selected. The chain has TRBV7-9 and TRBJ2-5, with 7 nucleotides matching TRBD1. As DNA, the CDR3 is TGTGCCAGCAGCCACAGGGGCACGATGGAGACCCAGTACTTC. Residues: CASSHRGTMETQYF. Together with reference TRBV7-9 and TRBJ2-5, the CDR3 gives the full variable domain: DTGVSQNPRHKITKRGQNVTFRCDPISEHNRLYWYRQTLGQGPEFLTYFQNEAQLEKSRLLSDRFSAERPKGSFSTLEIQRTEQGDSAMYLCASSHRGTMETQYFGPGTRLLVL.